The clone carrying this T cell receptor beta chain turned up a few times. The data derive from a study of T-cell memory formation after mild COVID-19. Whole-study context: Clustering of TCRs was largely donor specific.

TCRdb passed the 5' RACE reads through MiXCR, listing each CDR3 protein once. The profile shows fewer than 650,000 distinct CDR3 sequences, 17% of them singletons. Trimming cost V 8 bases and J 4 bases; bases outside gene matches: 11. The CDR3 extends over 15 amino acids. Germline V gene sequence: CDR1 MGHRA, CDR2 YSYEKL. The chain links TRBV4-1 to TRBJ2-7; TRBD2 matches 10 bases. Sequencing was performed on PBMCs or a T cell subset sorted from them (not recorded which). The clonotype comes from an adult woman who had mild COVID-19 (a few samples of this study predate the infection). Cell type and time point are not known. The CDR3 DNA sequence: TGCGCCAGCGCCAGCGGGGGGGCCGCATTATACGAGCAGTACTTC. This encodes CASASGGAALYEQYF.